The sequence of this T cell receptor beta chain was determined in a study of control samples from healthy donors and cancer patients. Some clones are missing from TCRdb's copy, which holds only in-frame ones; the method was immunoSEQ multiplex PCR. Among 90,000 or so clones listed, 70% to 90% were seen once. V was pared by 0 bases and J by 4 bases, with 1 base of the junction left unmatched. The CDR3 covers 14 residues. Germline assignment: CDR1 SGHRS and CDR2 YFSETQ. The V gene is TRBV5-1, the J gene TRBJ1-1; 9 nucleotides match TRBD1. The sequenced sample was blood. The receptor was isolated from a woman in her sixties in good health. The CDR3 loop reads CASSLVDRGTEAFF. For the CDR3, the DNA is TGCGCCAGCAGCTTGGTGGACAGGGGCACTGAAGCTTTCTTT.